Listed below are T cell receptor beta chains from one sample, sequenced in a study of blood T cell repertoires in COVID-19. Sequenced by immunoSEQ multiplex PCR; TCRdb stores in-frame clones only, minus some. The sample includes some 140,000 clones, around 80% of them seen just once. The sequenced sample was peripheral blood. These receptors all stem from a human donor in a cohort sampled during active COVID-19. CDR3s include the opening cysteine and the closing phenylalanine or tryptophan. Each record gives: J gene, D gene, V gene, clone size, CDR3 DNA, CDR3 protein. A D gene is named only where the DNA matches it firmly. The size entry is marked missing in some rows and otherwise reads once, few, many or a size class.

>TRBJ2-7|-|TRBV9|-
TGTGCCAGCAGCGTAGACGGGTGGGCCTACGAGCAGTACTTC
CASSVDGWAYEQYF
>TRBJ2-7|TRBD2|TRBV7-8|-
TGTGCCAGCAGCTTAGTGGGCGGGGGGGCGTCCTACGAGCAGTACTTC
CASSLVGGGASYEQYF
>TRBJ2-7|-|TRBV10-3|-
TGTGCCATCGGACAGTCAACCTCCTACGAGCAGTACTTC
CAIGQSTSYEQYF
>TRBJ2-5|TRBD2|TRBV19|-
TGTGCCAGTAGTCTTGGACTAGCGGGGGGGGCGGGAGAGACCCAGTACTTC
CASSLGLAGGAGETQYF
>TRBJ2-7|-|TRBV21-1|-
TGTGCCAGCAGCGAGGGGGCCGGGGGAAGGTACGAGCAGTACTTC
CASSEGAGGRYEQYF
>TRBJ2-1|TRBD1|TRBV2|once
TGTGCCAGTCACCGGGACAGGAGCTACAATGAGCAGTTCTTC
CASHRDRSYNEQFF
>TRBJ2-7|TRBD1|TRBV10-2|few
TGCGCCAGCCGGGACAGGGGACGCGAGCAGTACTTC
CASRDRGREQYF
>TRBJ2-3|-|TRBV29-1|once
TGCAGCGTGGACACTACCTTAGGGATCCCCACAGATACGCAGTATTTT
CSVDTTLGIPTDTQYF
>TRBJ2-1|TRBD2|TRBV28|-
TGTGCCAGCCGGCGGGGGGGATCCTACAATGAGCAGTTCTTC
CASRRGGSYNEQFF
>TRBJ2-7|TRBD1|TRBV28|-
TGTGCCAGCAGTCCAACCGGGACAGGGGTCTACGAGCAGTACTTC
CASSPTGTGVYEQYF
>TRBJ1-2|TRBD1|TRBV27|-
TGTGCCAGCTCCCTCGGACAGGCCAGGGGTGGCTACACCTTC
CASSLGQARGGYTF
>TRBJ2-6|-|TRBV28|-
TGTGCCAGCAGTTCGCAGGTTACCTCTGGGGCCAACGTCCTGACTTTC
CASSSQVTSGANVLTF
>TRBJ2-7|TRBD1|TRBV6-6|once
TGTGCCAGCAGTTACTACCGGGACAGCTCCTACGAGCAGTACTTC
CASSYYRDSSYEQYF
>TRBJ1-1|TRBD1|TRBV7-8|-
TGTGCCAGCAGCTCTTCCGACAGGGGAATTGTAGCTTTCTTT
CASSSSDRGIVAFF
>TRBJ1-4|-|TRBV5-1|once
TGCGCCAGCAGCGGAGGGTCCCACCGTAATGAAAAACTGTTTTTT
CASSGGSHRNEKLFF
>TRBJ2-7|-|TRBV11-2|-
TGTGCCAGCAGCTTCAGGGACACGTCCTACGAGCAGTACTTC
CASSFRDTSYEQYF
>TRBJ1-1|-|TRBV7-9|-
TGTGCCAGCAGCTTAAGCGGAACGGGCAGAAACACTGAAGCTTTCTTT
CASSLSGTGRNTEAFF
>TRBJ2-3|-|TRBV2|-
TGTGCCAGCAGTACAGGACAGTTAAGCACAGATACGCAGTATTTT
CASSTGQLSTDTQYF
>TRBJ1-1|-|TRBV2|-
TGTGCCAGCAGTGAAGAGGGCAGGGTAAACACTGAAGCTTTCTTT
CASSEEGRVNTEAFF
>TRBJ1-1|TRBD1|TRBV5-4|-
TGTGCCAGCAGCCCGAACCCGGGACAGGGAACGAACACTGAAGCTTTCTTT
CASSPNPGQGTNTEAFF
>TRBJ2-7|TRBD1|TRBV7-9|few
TGTGCCAGCAGCTTTGACAGGGGGCCCGAGCAGTACTTC
CASSFDRGPEQYF
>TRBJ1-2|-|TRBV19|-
TGTGCCAGCCGCCAGGTTCATGGCTACACCTTC
CASRQVHGYTF
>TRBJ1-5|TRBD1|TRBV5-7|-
TGTGCCAGCAGCTTTGGGGGACAGGGCAACCAGCCCCAGCATTTT
CASSFGGQGNQPQHF
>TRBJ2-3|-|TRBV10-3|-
TGTGCCATCAGAATAACGAGTTTTCTCACAGATACGCAGTATTTT
CAIRITSFLTDTQYF
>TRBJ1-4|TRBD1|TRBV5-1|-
TGCGCCAGCAGTCCAAGCGGACAGGGGGTATTTGAAAAACTGTTTTTT
CASSPSGQGVFEKLFF
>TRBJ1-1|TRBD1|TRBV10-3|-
TGTGCCATCAGCGTCGGGAGGGGGCTTATAGGGAACACTGAAGCTTTCTTT
CAISVGRGLIGNTEAFF
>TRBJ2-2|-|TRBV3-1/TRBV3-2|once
TGCGCCCCCAGCCACGGGGGCGGGGGACGTACCGGGGAGCTGTTTTTT
CAPSHGGGGRTGELFF
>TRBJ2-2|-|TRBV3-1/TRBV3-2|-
TGCGCCACCCGCCACGGGGGCGGGGGAAGTACCGGGGAGCTGTTTTTT
CATRHGGGGSTGELFF
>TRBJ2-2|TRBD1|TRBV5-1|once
TGCGCCAGCAGGACGTGGGGACAGGGGGCTCCGAACACCGGGGAGCTGTTTTTT
CASRTWGQGAPNTGELFF